These T cell receptor beta chains were read from a single sample in a study of blood T cell repertoires in COVID-19. The table came from immunoSEQ multiplex PCR; TCRdb's copy has only in-frame clones and leaves some out. The sample has about 99,000 clones, roughly 80% seen once. Input material: peripheral blood. The source is a man older than 75 with COVID-19, enrolled during active disease. CDR3s include the opening cysteine and the closing phenylalanine or tryptophan. Fields, in order: clone size, D gene, V gene, J gene, CDR3 protein, CDR3 DNA. The D gene is left open where the match is weak. Where a row states a size, it is once, few, many or the class of an expanded clone; other rows omit it.

-	-	TRBV12-2	TRBJ1-3	CASRLAINYLPLAGSSGNTIYF	TGTGCAAGTCGCTTAGCGATTAACTATCTCCCCTTGGCGGGAAGCTCTGGAAACACCATATATTTT
-	TRBD1	TRBV27	TRBJ2-7	CASRHRGGYEQYF	TGTGCCAGCAGACACAGGGGCGGCTACGAGCAGTACTTC
medium-sized	-	TRBV12-3/TRBV12-4	TRBJ1-5	CASSLTGYQPQHF	TGTGCCAGCAGTCTGACAGGCTATCAGCCCCAGCATTTT
-	-	TRBV24-1	TRBJ2-7	CATSQTARHEQYF	TGTGCCACCAGCCAGACAGCACGGCACGAGCAGTACTTC
-	-	TRBV28	TRBJ2-7	CASSPQRISYEQYF	TGTGCCAGCAGTCCACAGCGGATCTCCTACGAGCAGTACTTC
-	TRBD1	TRBV5-1	TRBJ1-2	CASSSGTGLTSYGYTF	TGCGCCAGCAGCTCCGGGACAGGGCTAACCTCCTATGGCTACACCTTC
-	TRBD1	TRBV5-1	TRBJ1-5	CASSEGQASNQPQHF	TGCGCCAGCAGCGAGGGACAGGCCAGCAATCAGCCCCAGCATTTT
-	-	TRBV27	TRBJ1-1	CASSSTAWNTEAFF	TGTGCCAGCAGTTCGACAGCCTGGAACACTGAAGCTTTCTTT
once	TRBD1	TRBV10-3	TRBJ1-2	CAIGQGANYGYTF	TGTGCCATCGGTCAGGGGGCCAACTATGGCTACACCTTC
-	TRBD1	TRBV3-1/TRBV3-2	TRBJ1-5	CASSLGQGHQPQHF	TGTGCCAGCAGTCTGGGACAGGGCCATCAGCCCCAGCATTTT
few	-	TRBV19	TRBJ1-5	CASSIGRGGNQPQHF	TGTGCCAGTAGTATAGGCAGGGGAGGCAATCAGCCCCAGCATTTT
-	-	TRBV15	TRBJ1-2	CATSRDREDYGYTF	TGTGCCACCAGCAGAGACAGGGAGGACTATGGCTACACCTTC
once	-	TRBV21-1	TRBJ1-2	CASSRGQGPSNYGYTF	TGTGCCAGCAGTAGGGGACAGGGGCCGTCTAACTATGGCTACACCTTC
-	TRBD1	TRBV6-5	TRBJ2-6	CASRRQGTGANVLTF	TGTGCCAGCAGACGACAGGGGACTGGGGCCAACGTCCTGACTTTC
-	TRBD1	TRBV6-5	TRBJ1-6	CASSYSIGQDNSPLHF	TGTGCCAGCAGTTACTCGATCGGACAGGATAATTCACCCCTCCACTTT
once	-	TRBV5-1	TRBJ2-2	CASTKSQTVNTGELFF	TGCGCCAGCACCAAAAGCCAGACAGTGAACACCGGGGAGCTGTTTTTT
few	TRBD2	TRBV5-4	TRBJ2-3	CASSPRTSGGAMDTQYF	TGTGCCAGCAGCCCTCGGACTAGCGGGGGGGCCATGGATACGCAGTATTTT
-	TRBD2	TRBV24-1	TRBJ2-5	CATSDLAGKGETQYF	TGTGCCACCAGTGATCTAGCGGGGAAGGGAGAGACCCAGTACTTC
-	-	TRBV19	TRBJ2-2	CASRGPRVTTGELFF	TGTGCCAGTAGGGGCCCCAGGGTAACCACCGGGGAGCTGTTTTTT
-	-	TRBV12-1	TRBJ2-3	CASSFGTTTPSTFTDTQYF	TGTGCCAGCAGCTTTGGGACAACAACCCCTTCTACCTTCACAGATACGCAGTATTTT
-	-	TRBV12-3/TRBV12-4	TRBJ1-3	CASSFGQGNTIYF	TGTGCCAGCAGTTTTGGTCAGGGAAACACCATATATTTT
-	TRBD1	TRBV10-3	TRBJ1-1	CAISVAGTGDTEAFF	TGTGCCATCAGTGTTGCCGGGACAGGGGACACTGAAGCTTTCTTT
once	TRBD1	TRBV2	TRBJ1-2	CASSEDTGTANINGYTF	TGTGCCAGCAGTGAAGACACCGGGACAGCGAATATAAATGGCTACACCTTC
-	-	TRBV19	TRBJ2-4	CASSIVGGGIAKNIQYF	TGTGCCAGTAGTATAGTAGGCGGTGGAATCGCCAAAAACATTCAGTACTTC
-	TRBD1	TRBV3-1/TRBV3-2	TRBJ1-2	CASSQDRGRGYTF	TGTGCCAGCAGCCAAGACAGGGGGAGAGGCTACACCTTC
-	TRBD2	TRBV7-3	TRBJ2-1	CASSLRLAGVNEQFF	TGTGCCAGCAGCTTACGGCTAGCGGGTGTCAATGAGCAGTTCTTC